This record looks at one TCR beta chain sequence and its context. Repertoires were generated with immunoSEQ multiplex PCR, while TCRdb's copy carries only in-frame clones and drops some. Counted here are about 150,000 clones, about 94% occurring once; the ten biggest clones make up roughly 8.4%. The source of the sample is a study of control samples from healthy donors and cancer patients. The ends lost 6 bases at V and 1 base at J; junction bases unmatched: 2. The CDR3 totals 13 residues. CDR1 MNHNY and CDR2 SVGAGI come from the germline V gene (reference sequence). The material sequenced was blood. The chain links TRBV6-6 to TRBJ1-1; 7 positions match TRBD1. This TCR came from a woman in her forties in good health. Written as DNA, the CDR3 is TGTGCCAGCAGCTGGACAGGGAACACTGAAGCTTTCTTT. As protein: CASSWTGNTEAFF.